This T cell receptor beta chain was recorded in a study of technical replicates of blood from a few donors. Germline values: CDR1 ENHRY, CDR2 SYGVKD. The CDR3 spans 15 residues. V dropped 10 bases and J dropped 7; count of bases not matched to a gene: 14. Generated by immunoSEQ multiplex PCR, the TCRdb table keeps only in-frame clones and is missing some. Among more than 90,000 clones listed, approximately 95% were seen once. The V and J genes are TRBV10-3 and TRBJ2-2, with 8 bases fitting TRBD1. Sequenced: T cells isolated from PBMCs. The clonotype comes from a human donor in good health. Here the CDR3 reads CATRGEGGQDGELFF. Here the CDR3 DNA reads TGTGCCACCCGGGGTGAGGGGGGACAGGACGGGGAGCTGTTTTTT.